The entry below gives a single T cell receptor beta chain sequence along with its context. The PCR employed 60 Vbeta primers together with 13 Jbeta primers. Produced via immunoSEQ multiplex PCR; TCRdb's table is partial and in-frame only. The data hold fewer than 250,000 clones, with over 60% observed a single time. Trimming shortened V by 5 bases and J by 6 bases, and 14 bases separated the two germline ends. The CDR3 consists of 14 residues. Germline loops: CDR1 SGHNT, CDR2 YENEEA. The entry originates in a study of cytomegalovirus exposure and HLA in healthy donors. Material for sequencing was PBMCs. The TCR comes from a man aged 25 to 45 in good health and CMV-seropositive. The chain is built from TRBV11-3 and TRBJ2-1; a weak D match, TRBD2 (5 bases). The CDR3 DNA is TGTGCCAGCAGCCCCGAGGGTAGTATCAATGAGCAGTTCTTC. Its protein product is CASSPEGSINEQFF.